This T cell receptor beta chain was sequenced during a study of shared clonotypes between healthy human individuals. Study summary: The plates for each donor numbered three CD4 naive, three CD4 memory, two CD8 naive and one CD8 memory.

Study-level results: Naive subsets generally exceeded memory subsets in estimated richness. Represented genetic and exposure-history diversity was restricted by having few donors. Sharing across four donors was highest in naive CD4 (roughly 5%) and lowest in memory CD8 (roughly 0.4%).

Worth noting for this clone: Its antigen is currently unknown.

There are 19 residues in the CDR3. The ends lost 4 bases at V and 5 bases at J; junction bases unmatched: 18. From germline, CDR1 is SGHNT and CDR2 YYREEE (reference sequence). TCRdb's copy holds only in-frame clones and misses some; the assay was immunoSEQ multiplex PCR. The sample includes some 2,000,000 clones, roughly 94% seen only once; the top ten take around 1.1%. Naivety among CD8 cells was defined by CD45RO negativity and positive CCR7 selection, thereby excluding terminally differentiated effector memory CD45RA+ cells. The chain employs TRBV5-4 and TRBJ2-5, with 12 bases lining up with TRBD2. The TCR sequence derives from a man between 18 and 35 years old in good health. Sequencing was carried out using naive CD8+ T cells sorted from blood. The CDR3 is CASSARGTSGYDFMETQYF. CDR3 sequence (DNA): TGTGCCAGCAGCGCCCGGGGGACTAGCGGGTATGACTTCATGGAGACCCAGTACTTC.